The 22 T cell receptor beta chains below were found in one sample sequenced in a study of cytomegalovirus exposure and HLA in healthy donors. Primers: 60 Vbeta forward and 13 Jbeta reverse. TCRdb keeps only in-frame clones here, not all; method: immunoSEQ multiplex PCR. This table holds about 160,000 clones, 70% to 75% found once. The sequenced sample consisted of PBMCs. Every receptor here comes from a man younger than 30 in good health and CMV-seropositive.

This clone is deemed medium-sized. The chain employs TRBV6-1 and TRBJ2-5; D remains unclear. Trimming took off 1 base at V and 3 bases at J, with 9 bases between the two ends. The germline V gene has CDR1 MNHNS and CDR2 SASEGT. The CDR3 covers 14 residues. DNA for the CDR3: TGTGCCAGCAGTGAAGAAATGTCGGAAGAGACCCAGTACTTC. Its translation is CASSEEMSEETQYF.

In this sample, this clone turned up a few times. J is TRBJ1-1 and V is TRBV29-1, with D possibly matching TRBD1 (6 bases). In germline, CDR1 is SQVTM, CDR2 ANQGSEA. The CDR3 sequence is 15 residues long. V was shortened by 7 bases and J by 0 bases, with 18 bases between the two germline ends. DNA of the CDR3: TGCAGCGCTAGGAGCCCGACAGGAGTGAACACTGAAGCTTTCTTT. It translates to CSARSPTGVNTEAFF.

This rearrangement joins TRBV10-1 to TRBJ1-5; 7 bases match TRBD1. This CDR3 comprises 12 residues. The ends lost 9 bases at V and 7 bases at J; junction bases unmatched: 6. Germline assignment: CDR1 WNHNN and CDR2 SYGVQD (reference sequence). CDR3 protein: CASSTGNQPQHF. The CDR3 DNA is TGCGCCAGTTCGACAGGGAACCAGCCCCAGCATTTT.

The genes are TRBV30 and TRBJ1-5; 9 bases line up with TRBD1. CDR3 length: 15 residues. The germline V gene encodes CDR1 GTSNPN and CDR2 SVGIG (reference sequence). With V trimmed by 2 bases and J by 4 bases, 6 bases remained unmatched. The CDR3 spells CAWSPGTGTNQPQHF. The CDR3 DNA is TGTGCCTGGAGTCCCGGGACAGGGACTAATCAGCCCCAGCATTTT.

This clone was detected only once. The chain uses TRBV5-1 and TRBJ1-1; D is uncertain. The CDR3 has 14 residues. From germline, CDR1 is SGHRS and CDR2 YFSETQ. V shed 0 bases and J shed 1 base, with 7 bases lying between them. CDR3 residues: CASSLDVGNTEAFF. The CDR3 DNA reads TGCGCCAGCAGCTTGGATGTCGGGAACACTGAAGCTTTCTTT.

The chain joins TRBV5-6 to TRBJ1-2; 11 bases fit TRBD1. The CDR3 covers 14 residues. Germline V gives CDR1 SGHDT, CDR2 YYEEEE. Trimming took 4 bases from V and 5 from J; bases not matched to a gene: 4. CDR3 nucleotides: TGTGCCAGCAGCGGGGACAGGGGGTGGTATGGCTACACCTTC. It encodes CASSGDRGWYGYTF.

The chain couples TRBV5-1 to TRBJ2-1, with 8 positions matching TRBD1. This CDR3 comprises 14 residues. V was pared by 7 bases and J by 2 bases, with 5 bases of the junction left unmatched. CDR1 is SGHRS, CDR2 YFSETQ, per germline. In DNA form, the CDR3 reads TGCGCCAGCCAAAGGACAGGGCCCTACAATGAGCAGTTCTTC. This codes for CASQRTGPYNEQFF.

The chain employs TRBV19 and TRBJ1-4; TRBD1 matches 7 bases. Losses at the gene ends were 11 bases for V and 5 bases for J; bases not matched to a gene: 14. The CDR3 has 15 residues. Germline-derived CDR1 and CDR2 are LNHDA and SQIVND (reference sequence). The CDR3 DNA sequence: TGTGCCTGCGAGGGGCAGGGGGTGCCCAATGAAAAACTGTTTTTT. Residues: CACEGQGVPNEKLFF.

V and J are TRBV19 and TRBJ2-3, with TRBD2 identical over 8 bases. Germline assignment: CDR1 LNHDA and CDR2 SQIVND (reference sequence). V trimming: 1 base; J trimming: 2 bases; junction bases outside the gene matches: 2. This CDR3 has 15 amino acids. The DNA of the CDR3 is TGTGCCAGTAGTATAGGCGGGGGGCCCACAGATACGCAGTATTTT. This codes for CASSIGGGPTDTQYF.

This chain connects TRBV11-2 to TRBJ1-2, with D possibly TRBD1 on 6 matching bases. The CDR3 runs 11 residues. Germline CDR1 reads SGHAT; CDR2 reads FQNNGV. Trimming took 5 bases from V and 7 from J, leaving 8 bases between them. CDR3 nucleotides: TGTGCCAGCAGCACAGGGAGTGGCTACACCTTC. Protein: CASSTGSGYTF.

This clone was detected once. The genes are TRBV10-3 and TRBJ2-1, with a weak D call TRBD1 (6 bases). V shed 9 bases and J shed 5 bases, with 14 bases lying between them. CDR1 is ENHRY and CDR2 is SYGVKD in the germline V gene. The CDR3 is 13 amino acids. CDR3 in DNA: TGTGCCATTCAGGGACAAGGCAACAATGAGCAGTTCTTC. As protein: CAIQGQGNNEQFF.

The CDR3 nucleotides read TGTGCCAGCAGCTTACACATCAGGACAGGGAATAACGTC. Residues: CASSLHIRTGNNV. The J gene is TRBJ2-7, the V gene TRBV7-3; 8 bases map to TRBD1. The CDR3 covers 13 residues. Per germline, CDR1 SGHTA and CDR2 FQGTGA.

This chain uses TRBV2 with TRBJ1-1; D not certain. The CDR3 loop spans 11 amino acids. Germline V gene data show CDR1 as SNHLY and CDR2 as FYNNEI. V lost 6 bases and J lost 7, with 9 bases in between. The CDR3 DNA follows: TGTGCCAGCAGCCCAGCGGTTGAAGCTTTCTTT. This sequence encodes CASSPAVEAFF.

This clone turned up a few times. The DNA of the CDR3 is TGTGCCAGCAGCTTAGGATCCGGGGGGGGAGAAGCTTTCTTT. Encoded protein: CASSLGSGGGEAFF. The chain is built from TRBV7-9 and TRBJ1-1; the D gene is possibly TRBD1 (5 bases). Germline V gene data show CDR1 as SEHNR and CDR2 as FQNEAQ (reference sequence). V was clipped by 1 base and J by 8 bases, with 14 bases between them. CDR3 size: 14 residues.

The chain combines TRBV6-1 with TRBJ2-1; tentatively, D is TRBD2 (5 bases). V shed 2 bases and J shed 1 base, with 9 bases lying between them. CDR1 is MNHNS, CDR2 SASEGT, per germline. The CDR3 runs to 15 residues. CDR3 nucleotides: TGTGCCAGCAGTGAATCGGGGATATCCTACAATGAGCAGTTCTTC. The encoded protein is CASSESGISYNEQFF.

This clone has just one count. V gene TRBV6-5 combines with J gene TRBJ2-1; tentatively, D is TRBD2 (7 bases). The germline V gene has CDR1 MNHEY and CDR2 SVGAGI. V was cut by 8 bases and J by 4 bases, with 18 bases left in between. This CDR3 has 15 residues. CDR3 amino acids: CASSLEGGAYNEQFF. The CDR3 coding sequence is TGTGCCAGCTCGCTAGAGGGGGGGGCTTACAATGAGCAGTTCTTC.

The rearrangement uses TRBV2 and TRBJ1-2; TRBD1 matches 7 bases. This CDR3 contains 14 residues. The V segment lost 6 bases and the J segment 5 bases; nucleotides outside the gene matches: 9. Germline loops: CDR1 SNHLY, CDR2 FYNNEI. The CDR3 here is CASSDIGTEYGYTF. The CDR3 DNA follows: TGTGCCAGCAGCGATATCGGGACAGAGTATGGCTACACCTTC.

The J gene is TRBJ2-2, the V gene TRBV6-1; perhaps TRBD2 as D (5 bases). The germline V gene encodes CDR1 MNHNS and CDR2 SASEGT. Trimming removed 4 bases at V and 1 base at J, with 10 bases between. This CDR3 contains 15 residues. The CDR3 bases are TGTGCCAGCAGTGGGGGAGCGGAGAACACCGGGGAGCTGTTTTTT. Amino acids: CASSGGAENTGELFF.

J is TRBJ2-2 and V is TRBV7-9; TRBD2 aligns across 15 bases. With 5 bases clipped from V and 5 bases from J, the junction kept 9 bases outside the gene matches. This CDR3 has 18 residues. Germline CDR1 is SEHNR and CDR2 is FQNEAQ (reference sequence). CDR3 region: CASSPPGLAGGGTGELFF. CDR3 nucleotides: TGTGCCAGCAGCCCCCCGGGACTAGCGGGAGGTGGTACCGGGGAGCTGTTTTTT.

J is TRBJ1-3 and V is TRBV4-2; D remains unclear. Germline lookup yields CDR1 LGHNA and CDR2 YNFKEQ. Trimming stripped 5 bases from V and 3 bases from J, with 8 bases between. This CDR3 has 13 residues. The CDR3: CASSEGGGNTIYF. The CDR3 nucleotides are TGTGCCAGCAGCGAAGGAGGTGGAAACACCATATATTTT.

This clone occurred a few times. The chain joins TRBV27 to TRBJ2-2; 9 nucleotides agree with TRBD2. V was pared by 0 bases and J by 5 bases, with 4 bases of the junction left unmatched. The V gene's germline CDR1 is MNHEY and CDR2 SMNVEV (reference sequence). The CDR3 has 16 residues. CDR3 residues: CASSLSPSGATGELFF. The CDR3 DNA reads TGTGCCAGCAGTTTATCGCCTAGCGGGGCGACCGGGGAGCTGTTTTTT.

To note about this clone: Distinct nucleotide sequences in the sample also encode this CDR3. This chain links TRBV11-2 with TRBJ2-5; 9 bases agree with TRBD2. Germline trimming cut 1 base from V and 4 bases from J; bases unmatched to any gene: 1. Germline lookup yields CDR1 SGHAT and CDR2 FQNNGV. The CDR3 runs 14 residues. CDR3 in amino acids: CASSLALAGETQYF. Here the CDR3 DNA reads TGTGCCAGCAGCTTAGCACTAGCGGGAGAGACCCAGTACTTC.